A selection of T cell receptor beta chains follows, all from one sample in a study of blood T cell repertoires in COVID-19. Profiled with immunoSEQ multiplex PCR; TCRdb holds only in-frame clones, not every one. The sample includes 110,000 or so clones, around 84% of them seen just once. Sequenced: peripheral blood. These receptors came from a woman between 35 and 50 years old with acute or convalescent COVID-19. CDR3s include the opening cysteine and the closing phenylalanine or tryptophan. Fields, in order: V gene, J gene, clone size, D gene, CDR3 protein, CDR3 DNA. A D gene is named only where the DNA matches it firmly. Clone size is given for some rows only: seen once, a few or many times, or a class if the clone is expanded.

TRBV3-1/TRBV3-2	TRBJ1-2	few	.	CASSQDSYGYTF	TGTGCCAGCAGCCAAGACAGTTATGGCTACACCTTC
TRBV5-8	TRBJ1-6	.	.	CASSFRGDDSPLHF	TGTGCCAGCAGCTTTCGGGGGGACGATTCACCCCTCCACTTT
TRBV7-3	TRBJ2-5	.	.	CASSQSSQETQYF	TGTGCCAGCAGCCAAAGTAGTCAAGAGACCCAGTACTTC
TRBV4-1	TRBJ1-3	.	.	CASSSRSDSTSGNTIYF	TGCGCCAGCAGCTCTAGAAGCGACTCCACCTCTGGAAACACCATATATTTT
TRBV5-4	TRBJ1-1	.	TRBD1	CASSEKTGAKGEAFF	TGTGCCAGCAGCGAGAAAACAGGGGCGAAGGGTGAAGCTTTCTTT
TRBV18	TRBJ2-1	.	TRBD2	CASSPGTSDYNEQFF	TGTGCCAGCTCACCCGGTACTAGCGACTACAATGAGCAGTTCTTC
TRBV15	TRBJ2-3	once	.	CATSRGSGDLTDTQYF	TGTGCCACCAGCAGAGGGAGCGGAGATCTCACAGATACGCAGTATTTT
TRBV7-9	TRBJ1-4	.	TRBD1	CASSLGQGAAPDEKLFF	TGTGCCAGCAGCTTAGGTCAGGGGGCTGCCCCAGATGAAAAACTGTTTTTT
TRBV5-6	TRBJ1-2	.	TRBD1	CASSTLEGQGYGYTF	TGTGCCAGCAGCACGCTAGAGGGACAGGGGTACGGCTACACCTTC
TRBV7-2	TRBJ2-5	.	TRBD2	CASSLAGLGLASETQYF	TGTGCCAGCAGCTTAGCTGGGCTCGGACTAGCGTCTGAGACCCAGTACTTC
TRBV19	TRBJ2-6	few	TRBD2	CASSSGGSSGANVLTF	TGTGCCAGTAGTAGCGGGGGGTCCTCTGGGGCCAACGTCCTGACTTTC
TRBV6-5	TRBJ1-2	.	TRBD1	CASSFLTGTAPRYTF	TGTGCCAGCAGTTTTCTAACAGGGACAGCCCCCCGCTACACCTTC
TRBV30	TRBJ1-6	.	TRBD1	CAWSSNQGARNSPLHF	TGTGCCTGGAGTTCAAATCAGGGGGCAAGAAACTCACCCCTCCACTTT
TRBV6-6	TRBJ2-5	once	TRBD1	CASSYSKQGAETQYF	TGTGCCAGCAGTTACTCGAAACAGGGGGCCGAGACCCAGTACTTC
TRBV5-1	TRBJ2-7	.	TRBD1	CASSLQTGASYEQYF	TGCGCCAGCAGCTTGCAGACAGGGGCCTCCTACGAGCAGTACTTC
TRBV19	TRBJ1-2	.	.	CASRPTGQGYTF	TGTGCCAGCCGCCCAACAGGGCAGGGCTACACCTTC
TRBV5-6	TRBJ2-5	.	TRBD1	CASSPTGGSETQYF	TGTGCCAGCAGCCCGACAGGGGGCAGCGAGACCCAGTACTTC
TRBV5-1	TRBJ2-5	.	.	CASSLKPGLQETQYF	TGCGCCAGCAGCCTTAAACCGGGACTTCAAGAGACCCAGTACTTC